This T cell receptor beta chain was recorded in a study of T-cell reconstitution after alpha-beta-depleted transplantation in children. Study conclusions and caveats: Certain patients had high TCRbeta diversity at day 60, and it came from recipient T cells and thymic progenitors that survived. Reportedly, only several hundred clones from non-depleted graft cells drove alpha-beta T-cell counts at about two months. Newly produced T cells mostly provided counts and TCRbeta diversity after one year, as hyperexpanded clones declined.

The authors prepared the TCRbeta library with unique molecular identifiers. Using its own MiXCR run on the PCR reads, TCRdb lists one record per CDR3 protein. In the table there are around 420,000 distinct CDR3 sequences, roughly 15% of which are singletons. This clonotype was seen a handful of times. What it binds is not known. Germline V lookup: CDR1 SGDLS, CDR2 YYNGEE. The CDR3 runs to 14 residues. V dropped 3 bases and J dropped 4; count of bases not matched to a gene: 5. The sequence was collected from a boy under two years old who had a stem cell transplant for Wiskott-Aldrich syndrome, so the T cells may come from the graft donor. The chain couples TRBV9 to TRBJ1-1; TRBD1 agrees at 8 bases. Here the sequenced sample was PBMCs, mostly from graft donor cells, taken 360 days after TCRalphabeta/CD19-depleted stem cell transplant. CDR3 nucleotides: TGTGCCAGCAGCGGAAGACAGGGGCTCACTGAAGCTTTCTTT. Translated: CASSGRQGLTEAFF. Supplemented by reference TRBV9 and TRBJ1-1, the full variable domain reads DSGVTQTPKHLITATGQRVTLRCSPRSGDLSVYWYQQSLDQGLQFLIQYYNGEERAKGNILERFSAQQFPDLHSELNLSSLELGDSALYFCASSGRQGLTEAFFGQGTRLTVV.